This entry lists 7 T cell receptor beta chains sequenced from one sample in a study of tumor-infiltrating lymphocytes in oesophageal squamous cell carcinoma (TCRdb year 2016). Libraries came from PCR. For sequencing, an Illumina HiSeq 2000 was employed. The raw public data were reprocessed by TCRdb itself: fastp quality trimming at Q25, MiXCR clonotype calling, in-frame beta chains only. Every distinct CDR3 protein forms one entry, paired with its most common genes and DNA. For this sample the table gives about 19,000 distinct CDR3 sequences, of which about two fifths were detected only once. Of the sample, roughly 10% falls within the top ten clones. The sequenced sample was normal esophageal tissue next to the tumor. The receptors shown here come from a male donor with esophageal squamous cell carcinoma.

This chain connects TRBV7-6 to TRBJ2-1; TRBD2 aligns across 13 bases. The V gene's germline CDR1 is SGHVS and CDR2 FNYEAQ. V lost 5 bases and J lost 3; bases outside the gene matches: 7. The CDR3 extends over 17 amino acids. The CDR3 here is CASSRTSGSRNYNEQFF. CDR3 DNA sequence: TGTGCCAGCAGCCGGACTAGCGGGAGTCGTAACTACAATGAGCAGTTCTTC. Drawing the rest from reference TRBV7-6 and TRBJ2-1, the complete variable domain is GAGVSQSPRYKVTKRGQDVALRCDPISGHVSLYWYRQALGQGPEFLTYFNYEAQQDKSGLPNDRFSAERPEGSISTLTIQRTEQRDSAMYRCASSRTSGSRNYNEQFFGPGTRLTVL.

Remarks on this clonotype: This clone may be a read error of a much larger clone one base away. The gene calls are TRBV4-1 and TRBJ2-5, with 8 bases matching TRBD2. Judging by the DNA end, TRBJ2-1 fits better; the J call may be wrong. Germline loops: CDR1 MGHRA, CDR2 YSYEKL. CDR3 length: 17 residues. The CDR3 DNA sequence: TGTGCCAGCAGCCAAGGTGGAGCGGGAGAGTTAGGAGAGACCCAGTTCTTC. Protein product: CASSQGGAGELGETQFF.

This clonotype was seen at least ten times. The chain couples TRBV6-1 to TRBJ2-3, with D perhaps being TRBD1 or TRBD2 (5 bases each). The CDR3 is 18 amino acids. Germline CDR1 MNHNS, CDR2 SASEGT. V gave up 6 bases and J gave up 0 bases, with 22 bases separating them. CDR3 in DNA: TGTGCCAGCAGACCCGGGACGCAGCCGTTGTGGAGCACAGATACGCAGTATTTT. It yields the protein CASRPGTQPLWSTDTQYF.

The chain combines TRBV7-2 with TRBJ2-3; tentative D call: TRBD1 (5 bases). The ends were cut back, 5 bases at V and 2 bases at J, with 11 bases in the middle. The CDR3 consists of 14 residues. Germline-derived CDR1 and CDR2 are SGHTA and FQGNSA. CDR3 region: CASSRDSFTDTQYF. CDR3 nucleotides: TGTGCCAGCAGCCGTGACAGCTTCACAGATACGCAGTATTTT.

This clonotype was picked up a small number of times. It is likely a read error, because the conserved phenylalanine at the end of the CDR3 is missing. The DNA is left out, because the CDR3 cannot be placed on it with certainty; the CDR3 is given as TCRdb lists it. The CDR3 sequence: CASRHGTYKRPSTSGQ. The chain uses TRBV6-1 and TRBJ1-1; the D call of TRBD1 is as the table states it, not checked on the DNA. Inclusive of both ends, the CDR3 amounts to 16 amino acids. Germline lookup yields CDR1 MNHNS and CDR2 SASEGT.

This clonotype was seen only a few times. One end of the junction fails to match germline, which may point to a read error. The rearrangement uses TRBV27 and TRBJ2-3; D unresolved. The germline CDR1 and CDR2 sequences are MNHEY and SMNVEV (reference sequence). The CDR3 covers 14 residues. In DNA form, the CDR3 reads TGTGCCAGCAGTTTGGGCAGAAACACAGATACCCAGTATTTT. Protein sequence: CASSLGRNTDTQYF.

The J gene is TRBJ2-3, the V gene TRBV6-6; D unclear. The germline CDR1 and CDR2 sequences are MNHNY and SVGAGI (reference sequence). The V and J ends lost 7 bases and 4 bases respectively, with 12 bases between them. This CDR3 is built from 13 residues. The CDR3 reads CASIKKGADTQYF. In nucleotides, the CDR3 is TGTGCCAGCATCAAAAAGGGTGCAGATACGCAGTATTTT.